This T cell receptor beta chain was observed in a study of response to subunit inactivated influenza vaccine (dated by TCRdb to 2016 to 2019). For the study in its entirety: Deep quantitative T cell receptor repertoire profiling was used in the study to track responses to a trivalent subunit inactivated influenza vaccine. The study at large found these results: The authors suggested that each seasonal influenza vaccination may recruit only a limited number of new T cells.

This clonotype was observed a few times. What this receptor recognizes is not known. No qualities accompany the bases; no much larger clone lies one base away. Libraries were prepared through RT-PCR. TCRdb shows the sequencer as Illumina HiSeq 2500. TCRdb applied fastp at Q25 and MiXCR to the public reads, then kept only in-frame beta chains. All rows with the same CDR3 protein become a single entry with the most common DNA and genes. The sample has 500,000 to 550,000 distinct CDR3 sequences on record, about 8% of them singletons. The ten most abundant clones make up 10% to 15% of the sample. From cysteine to phenylalanine, the CDR3 is 13 amino acids long. Only CDR3 DNA remains: 39 bases, in frame from the first base. In the germline V gene (reference sequence), CDR1 corresponds to DFQATT and CDR2 to SNEGSKA. V and J lose 3 bases and 1 base, and a span of 9 bases separates them.

The material was PBMCs from blood, obtained roughly 24 months after vaccination. The V gene is TRBV20-1 and the J gene is TRBJ1-2; the D gene identity is not certain. This TCR derives from a man between 50 and 70 years old who received an inactivated influenza vaccine. Donor details come from another sample of the same person, matched by shared clones. CDR3 reads: CSASYGLNYGYTF. In nucleotides, the sequence is TGCAGTGCTAGCTACGGCCTTAACTATGGCTACACCTTC.